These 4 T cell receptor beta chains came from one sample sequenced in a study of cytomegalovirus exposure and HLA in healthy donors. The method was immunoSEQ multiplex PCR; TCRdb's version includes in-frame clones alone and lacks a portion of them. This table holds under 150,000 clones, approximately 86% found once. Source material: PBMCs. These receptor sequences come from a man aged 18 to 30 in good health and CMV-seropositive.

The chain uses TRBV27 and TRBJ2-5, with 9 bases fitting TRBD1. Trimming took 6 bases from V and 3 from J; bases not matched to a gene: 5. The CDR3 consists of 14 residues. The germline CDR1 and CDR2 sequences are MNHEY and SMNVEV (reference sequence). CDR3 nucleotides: TGTGCCAGCAGCCGACAGGGGGTCGAAGAGACCCAGTACTTC. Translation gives CASSRQGVEETQYF.

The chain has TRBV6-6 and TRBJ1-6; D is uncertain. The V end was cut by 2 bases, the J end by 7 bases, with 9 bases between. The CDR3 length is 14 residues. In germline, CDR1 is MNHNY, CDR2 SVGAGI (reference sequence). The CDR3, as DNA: TGTGCCAGCAGTTACCATACAGCAAATTCACCCCTCCACTTT. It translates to CASSYHTANSPLHF.

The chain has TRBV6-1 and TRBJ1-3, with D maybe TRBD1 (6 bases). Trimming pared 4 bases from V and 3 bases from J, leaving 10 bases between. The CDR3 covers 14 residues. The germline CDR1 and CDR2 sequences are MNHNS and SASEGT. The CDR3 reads CASSGGTLGNTIYF. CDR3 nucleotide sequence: TGTGCCAGCAGTGGAGGGACACTTGGAAACACCATATATTTT.

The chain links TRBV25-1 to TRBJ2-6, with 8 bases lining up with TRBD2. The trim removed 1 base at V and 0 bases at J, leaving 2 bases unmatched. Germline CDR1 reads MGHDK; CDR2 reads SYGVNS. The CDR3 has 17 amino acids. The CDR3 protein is CASSEFRGGSGANVLTF. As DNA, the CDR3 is TGTGCCAGCAGTGAATTCCGGGGGGGCTCTGGGGCCAACGTCCTGACTTTC.